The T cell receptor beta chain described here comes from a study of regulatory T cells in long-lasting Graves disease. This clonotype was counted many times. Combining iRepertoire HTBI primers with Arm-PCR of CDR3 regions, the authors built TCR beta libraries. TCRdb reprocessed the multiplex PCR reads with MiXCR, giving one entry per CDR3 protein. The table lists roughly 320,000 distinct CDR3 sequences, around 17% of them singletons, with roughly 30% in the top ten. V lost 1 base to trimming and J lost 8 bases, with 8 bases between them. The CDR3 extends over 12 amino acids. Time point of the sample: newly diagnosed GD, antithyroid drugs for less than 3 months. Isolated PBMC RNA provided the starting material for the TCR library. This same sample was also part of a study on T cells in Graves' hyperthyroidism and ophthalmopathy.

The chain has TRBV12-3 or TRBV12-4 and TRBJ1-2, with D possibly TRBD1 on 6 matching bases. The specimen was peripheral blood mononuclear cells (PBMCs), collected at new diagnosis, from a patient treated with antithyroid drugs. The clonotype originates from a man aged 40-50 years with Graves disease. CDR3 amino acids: CASSLDREGYTF. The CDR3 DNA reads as TGTGCCAGCAGTTTAGACAGGGAAGGCTACACCTTC.